A selection of T cell receptor beta chains follows, all from one sample in a study of blood T cell repertoires in COVID-19. Data came from immunoSEQ multiplex PCR; TCRdb stores just in-frame clones and leaves some out. The sample yields approximately 270,000 clones, approximately 85% seen once. Material for sequencing was PBMCs or T cells enriched from blood (not recorded which). Receptor source: a woman aged 45-65 years who had recovered from COVID-19. Both conserved end residues are part of each CDR3. A D gene is named only where the DNA matches it firmly. A row's size may be missing; if present it is once, few, many or a size class.

clone size	CDR3 length	D gene	V gene	J gene	CDR3 DNA	CDR3 protein
once	13	NA	TRBV28	TRBJ2-1	TGTGCCAGCGGGCCCCTCTCCTACAATGAGCAGTTCTTC	CASGPLSYNEQFF
NA	15	TRBD1	TRBV20-1	TRBJ1-1	TGCAGTGCTAGTGGGGACAGGGGTTTGAACACTGAAGCTTTCTTT	CSASGDRGLNTEAFF
NA	13	TRBD1	TRBV5-4	TRBJ2-1	TGTGCCAGCAGCTTGCAGGGGGCCGATGAGCAGTTCTTC	CASSLQGADEQFF
NA	13	NA	TRBV14	TRBJ2-1	TGTGCCAGCAGCCGACAGGACTACAATGAGCAGTTCTTC	CASSRQDYNEQFF
NA	13	NA	TRBV3-1/TRBV3-2	TRBJ2-7	TGTGCCAGCAGCCAAGCAGGGGGGCTCGAGCAGTACTTC	CASSQAGGLEQYF
once	14	TRBD1	TRBV6-5	TRBJ2-2	TGTGCCAGCACCCGACAGGGGAACACCGGGGAGCTGTTTTTT	CASTRQGNTGELFF
NA	15	TRBD2	TRBV5-1	TRBJ2-1	TGCGCCAGCAGCGTGGGACTAGCCTTTCGAGATGAGCAGTTCTTC	CASSVGLAFRDEQFF
NA	14	NA	TRBV28	TRBJ1-5	TGTGCCAGCAGCCTAACAGTGAACAATCAGCCCCAGCATTTT	CASSLTVNNQPQHF
NA	13	NA	TRBV6-6	TRBJ2-1	TGTGCCAGCAGTTGGTCAGAGGCCAATGAGCAGTTCTTC	CASSWSEANEQFF
NA	14	TRBD1	TRBV28	TRBJ2-5	TGTGCCAGCAGGAGACAGGGGATACAAGAGACCCAGTACTTC	CASRRQGIQETQYF
NA	14	TRBD1	TRBV10-3	TRBJ1-6	TGTGCCATCAAGGCACAGGGGGATAATTCACCCCTCCACTTT	CAIKAQGDNSPLHF
few	13	TRBD1	TRBV2	TRBJ2-5	TGTGCCAGCAGCAGGGGGCCGGGGGAGACCCAGTACTTC	CASSRGPGETQYF
NA	15	TRBD2	TRBV7-2	TRBJ2-7	TGTGCCAGCAGCATAAGACTAGCGGGAGGCAGCGAGCAGTACTTC	CASSIRLAGGSEQYF
NA	15	TRBD2	TRBV7-6	TRBJ2-1	TGTGCCAGCAGCCCTCAGGCTAGCGGCTACAATGAGCAGTTCTTC	CASSPQASGYNEQFF
NA	16	TRBD2	TRBV7-9	TRBJ2-5	TGTGCCAGCAGCTCCCCCAGCGGGAGGGGAGGGGAGACCCAGTACTTC	CASSSPSGRGGETQYF
NA	15	TRBD2	TRBV6-5	TRBJ2-1	TGTGCCAGCAGTTACCCGACTAGCGGGACCCATGAGCAGTTCTTC	CASSYPTSGTHEQFF
NA	15	NA	TRBV2	TRBJ1-5	TGTGCCAGCAGTGAAAGGAGTTATAGCAATCAGCCCCAGCATTTT	CASSERSYSNQPQHF
NA	15	NA	TRBV7-9	TRBJ1-3	TGTGCCAGCAACGATTACCAGGTTCAAAGAAACACCATATATTTT	CASNDYQVQRNTIYF
NA	13	NA	TRBV5-1	TRBJ1-1	TGCGCCAGCAGCCCCCAGGGTCACACTGAAGCTTTCTTT	CASSPQGHTEAFF
NA	17	NA	TRBV2	TRBJ2-2	TGTGCCAGCAGCCTAAACCCCGGGACTGCGAACACCGGGGAGCTGTTTTTT	CASSLNPGTANTGELFF
NA	15	TRBD2	TRBV3-1/TRBV3-2	TRBJ2-1	TGTGCCAGCGCCGAGGGACTAGCGGGGATCAATGAGCAGTTCTTC	CASAEGLAGINEQFF
NA	19	NA	TRBV12-5	TRBJ1-5	TGTGCTAGTGGTTGGGTCCAACTGGAACCGGGGATTAGGATTCAGCCCCAGCATTTT	CASGWVQLEPGIRIQPQHF
NA	10	NA	TRBV20-1	TRBJ1-4	TGCAGTGCCCCTAGAGAAAAACTGTTTTTT	CSAPREKLFF
once	15	NA	TRBV28	TRBJ2-1	TGTGCCAGCAGCCCCCTGGGCCAGGAATACAATGAGCAGTTCTTC	CASSPLGQEYNEQFF
once	14	TRBD1	TRBV19	TRBJ1-2	TGTGCCAGTAGGGCCCCAGGGGGCTTGTATGGCTACACCTTC	CASRAPGGLYGYTF
NA	15	NA	TRBV19	TRBJ2-3	TGTGCCAGTAGTATGGATGGGGGGAGCACAGATACGCAGTATTTT	CASSMDGGSTDTQYF
few	17	TRBD2	TRBV18	TRBJ2-1	TGTGCCAGCTCACCGATGACTAGCGGGAGCTCCCACAATGAGCAGTTCTTC	CASSPMTSGSSHNEQFF
NA	14	TRBD1	TRBV19	TRBJ2-1	TGTGCCAGTAGATCGGGACAGGGACCCGATGAGCAGTTCTTC	CASRSGQGPDEQFF
NA	17	TRBD1	TRBV4-1	TRBJ2-5	TGCGCCAGCAGCCAAGAGGTAGAGGGGGCCGCTAGAGAGACCCAGTACTTC	CASSQEVEGAARETQYF
once	14	NA	TRBV7-2	TRBJ1-2	TGTGCCAGCATCCCTAGCCGGGGGAACTATGGCTACACCTTC	CASIPSRGNYGYTF
NA	15	TRBD2	TRBV3-1/TRBV3-2	TRBJ2-1	TGTGCCAGCAGCCAAGGGGGCGGGAGAGCGAATGAGCAGTTCTTC	CASSQGGGRANEQFF
once	11	NA	TRBV20-1	TRBJ2-1	TGCAGTGCTCTACGTAACAATGAGCAGTTCTTC	CSALRNNEQFF
NA	15	NA	TRBV29-1	TRBJ2-1	TGCAGCGGCCTAGGCCGGCCGGAATCTTACAATGAGCAGTTCTTC	CSGLGRPESYNEQFF
NA	16	TRBD1	TRBV3-1/TRBV3-2	TRBJ1-1	TGTGCCAGCAGCCGAACGACAGGGGGTATAAACACTGAAGCTTTCTTT	CASSRTTGGINTEAFF
NA	19	TRBD2	TRBV11-2	TRBJ2-1	TGTGCCAGCAGCTTCGGCGGGAGGGCCCGTTTCAGCTCCTACAATGAGCAGTTCTTC	CASSFGGRARFSSYNEQFF
NA	16	TRBD2	TRBV7-2	TRBJ2-3	TGTGCCAGCAGCTCCTTCGGAGCGGGGCTTCAGGATACGCAGTATTTT	CASSSFGAGLQDTQYF
once	16	TRBD2	TRBV4-2	TRBJ2-7	TGTGCCAGCAGCCTCCGGTGGGCGGGAGGGCCTTACGAGCAGTACTTC	CASSLRWAGGPYEQYF
NA	14	NA	TRBV5-1	TRBJ1-3	TGCGCCAGCAGCTTGGAAGACAGTAGTAACACCATATATTTT	CASSLEDSSNTIYF
NA	18	TRBD2	TRBV29-1	TRBJ2-5	TGCAGCGTTGAAGCTGGGCTAGCGGGAGCTTTATACCAAGAGACCCAGTACTTC	CSVEAGLAGALYQETQYF
NA	16	TRBD2	TRBV5-1	TRBJ2-3	TGCGCCAGCAGCTTAGGACTAGCGGAGAGCACAGATACGCAGTATTTT	CASSLGLAESTDTQYF
NA	15	TRBD1	TRBV4-1	TRBJ1-1	TGCGCCAGCAGCCAAGGGACAGGGGGTGACACTGAAGCTTTCTTT	CASSQGTGGDTEAFF
NA	14	NA	TRBV6-4	TRBJ1-6	TGTGCCAGCAGTGAATTACAGGGCGGTTCACCCCTCCACTTT	CASSELQGGSPLHF
NA	18	NA	TRBV19	TRBJ2-1	TGTGCCAGTAGTATAGCCGGTGACGGTGGGAGCTCCTACAATGAGCAGTTCTTC	CASSIAGDGGSSYNEQFF
NA	18	TRBD1	TRBV3-1/TRBV3-2	TRBJ1-1	TGTGCCAGCAGCCAAGCTTTTGGGACAGGCCGGAAGGGAACTGAAGCTTTCTTT	CASSQAFGTGRKGTEAFF